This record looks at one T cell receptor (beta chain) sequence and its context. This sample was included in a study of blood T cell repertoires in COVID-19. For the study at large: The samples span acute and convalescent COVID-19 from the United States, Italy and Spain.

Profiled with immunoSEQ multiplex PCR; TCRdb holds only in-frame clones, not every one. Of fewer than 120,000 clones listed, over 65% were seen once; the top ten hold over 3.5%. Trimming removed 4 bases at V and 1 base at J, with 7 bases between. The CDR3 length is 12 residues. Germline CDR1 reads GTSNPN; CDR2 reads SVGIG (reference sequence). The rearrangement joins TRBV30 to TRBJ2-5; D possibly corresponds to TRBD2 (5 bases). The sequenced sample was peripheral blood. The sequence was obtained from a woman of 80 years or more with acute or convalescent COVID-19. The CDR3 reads CAWTSRQETQYF. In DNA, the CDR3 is TGTGCCTGGACTAGCCGCCAAGAGACCCAGTACTTC.